One sample yielded the 27 T cell receptor beta chains listed below, sequenced in a study of long-term antiretroviral therapy in people with HIV. Researchers report immunoSEQ v3.0 was run at survey level. Profiled with immunoSEQ multiplex PCR; TCRdb holds only in-frame clones, not every one. The sample includes around 30,000 clones, approximately 96% of them seen just once. The sample in question was unsorted PBMCs, obtained about 6.6 years after starting antiretroviral therapy. All receptors derive from a man aged 25-45 years with HIV.

The rearrangement uses TRBV10-3 and TRBJ1-2; 10 bases fit TRBD1. V dropped 6 bases and J dropped 0; count of bases not matched to a gene: 4. The CDR3 has 15 residues. Germline V lookup: CDR1 ENHRY, CDR2 SYGVKD. The CDR3 is CAISSGQGSNYGYTF. For the CDR3, the DNA is TGTGCCATCAGCTCGGGACAGGGGTCTAACTATGGCTACACCTTC.

This chain links TRBV9 with TRBJ1-2, with D possibly being TRBD1 (5 bases). V lost 0 bases to trimming and J lost 1 base, with 7 bases between them. Germline V CDR1 and CDR2: SGDLS, YYNGEE. This CDR3 is 14 amino acids long. CDR3 residues: CASSVGQINYGYTF. The CDR3 DNA follows: TGTGCCAGCAGCGTAGGACAGATTAACTATGGCTACACCTTC.

The rearrangement joins TRBV2 to TRBJ2-5; no clear D. CDR1 is SNHLY, CDR2 FYNNEI, per germline. Trimming took 1 base from V and 5 from J, leaving 8 bases between them. The CDR3 has 13 amino acids. CDR3 nucleotides: TGTGCCAGCAGTGAAGGTTGGGGTGAGACCCAGTACTTC. Amino acid sequence: CASSEGWGETQYF.

This chain connects TRBV7-6 to TRBJ2-2; a weak D match, TRBD1 (6 bases). V lost 0 bases, J lost 1 base, and 21 bases lay in between. The CDR3 has 20 amino acids. CDR1 is SGHVS, CDR2 FNYEAQ, per germline. CDR3: CASSLASFGPGARNTGELFF. CDR3 in DNA: TGTGCCAGCAGCTTAGCTAGCTTTGGACCAGGGGCCAGGAACACCGGGGAGCTGTTTTTT. Variable domain in full (rest from reference TRBV7-6 and TRBJ2-2): GAGVSQSPRYKVTKRGQDVALRCDPISGHVSLYWYRQALGQGPEFLTYFNYEAQQDKSGLPNDRFSAERPEGSISTLTIQRTEQRDSAMYRCASSLASFGPGARNTGELFFGEGSRLTVL.

The CDR3: CASSPPGGEQYF. The CDR3 coding sequence is TGTGCCAGCTCACCGCCTGGAGGCGAGCAGTACTTC. The V call is TRBV18, the J call TRBJ2-7, with TRBD2 as a possible D gene (5 bases). V lost 3 bases, J lost 6 bases, and 9 bases lay in between. The CDR3 is made up of 12 amino acids. CDR1 and CDR2 (germline): KGHSH, LQKENI.

The chain links TRBV7-3 to TRBJ2-1, with 12 bases that match TRBD2. Germline V CDR1 and CDR2: SGHTA, FQGTGA. V lost 0 bases, J lost 6 bases, and 12 bases stayed unmatched. The CDR3 consists of 19 residues. The CDR3 nucleotides are TGTGCCAGCAGCTTAACTTTTGGCCTAGCGGGAGGGCCGGTCAATGAGCAGTTCTTC. Translated, it gives CASSLTFGLAGGPVNEQFF.

The CDR3: CASRYEQYF. In DNA form, the CDR3 reads TGTGCCAGCAGGTACGAGCAGTACTTC. The rearrangement joins TRBV5-4 to TRBJ2-7; no clear D. This CDR3 is built from 9 residues. V was pared by 5 bases and J by 4 bases, with 1 base between. Germline values: CDR1 SGHNT, CDR2 YYREEE (reference sequence). Filled out from reference TRBV5-4 and TRBJ2-7, the complete variable domain reads ETGVTQSPTHLIKTRGQQVTLRCSSQSGHNTVSWYQQALGQGPQFIFQYYREEENGRGNFPPRFSGLQFPNYSSELNVNALELDDSALYLCASRYEQYFGPGTRLTVT.

The chain employs TRBV4-3 and TRBJ2-1, with 11 bases that match TRBD2. CDR3 size: 15 residues. CDR1 LGHNA and CDR2 YSLEER come from the germline V gene. V dropped 2 bases and J dropped 8; count of bases not matched to a gene: 5. The DNA for the CDR3 is TGCGCCAGCAGCCAAAGACTAGCGGGAAAGGATGAGCAGTTCTTC. Its protein is CASSQRLAGKDEQFF.

This chain joins TRBV7-2 and TRBJ2-7, with TRBD1 matching 11 bases. V shed 5 bases, J shed 3 bases, and the junction held 3 bases outside the gene matches. The CDR3 is made up of 14 amino acids. Germline V lookup: CDR1 SGHTA, CDR2 FQGNSA. The CDR3 DNA follows: TGTGCCAGCAGCCGGGACAGGGGGATCTACGAGCAGTACTTC. The encoded protein is CASSRDRGIYEQYF.

The genes are TRBV21-1 and TRBJ1-5; TRBD1, as called in the table, went unchecked against the DNA. TRBV21-1 is a pseudogene. The CDR3 length is 16 residues. CDR3 DNA sequence: TGTGCCAGCAGCAGATCTAGGGACAGGGATCATCAGCCCCAGCATTTT. Translated, it gives CASSRSRDRDHQPQHF.

This clone was detected only a few times. The chain recombines TRBV6-1 with TRBJ1-2, with 7 bases that match TRBD1. Germline CDR1 MNHNS, CDR2 SASEGT. CDR3 size: 14 residues. J was trimmed by 1 base and V by 1 base; bases with no gene match: 0. The CDR3 region is CASSEGDSNYGYTF. Here the CDR3 DNA reads TGTGCCAGCAGTGAAGGGGACAGTAACTATGGCTACACCTTC.

The rearrangement uses TRBV27 and TRBJ2-3; the match to TRBD2 covers 9 bases. After removal of 5 bases from V and 0 bases from J, the junction contained 9 bases not matched to a gene. The germline V gene encodes CDR1 MNHEY and CDR2 SMNVEV (reference sequence). CDR3 size: 17 residues. This CDR3 reads CASSPAGGRGSTDTQYF. CDR3 sequence (DNA): TGTGCCAGCAGTCCGGCGGGAGGGCGGGGTAGCACAGATACGCAGTATTTT.

The chain combines TRBV2 with TRBJ2-7; no reliable D call. The CDR3 totals 13 residues. CDR1 SNHLY and CDR2 FYNNEI come from the germline V gene. V was cut by 3 bases and J by 5 bases, with 11 bases left in between. The CDR3 region has the DNA TGTGCCAGCAGTGATTCAAGGGTCAACGAGCAGTACTTC. Its translation is CASSDSRVNEQYF.

The genes are TRBV29-1 and TRBJ1-1; D gene ambiguous. V was cut by 7 bases and J by 0 bases, with 9 bases left in between. CDR1 and CDR2 from the germline V gene are SQVTM and ANQGSEA. CDR3 length: 12 residues. The CDR3: CSATQVNTEAFF. The CDR3 bases are TGCAGCGCAACCCAGGTGAACACTGAAGCTTTCTTT. The variable domain in full, completed from reference TRBV29-1 and TRBJ1-1, reads SAVISQKPSRDICQRGTSLTIQCQVDSQVTMMFWYRQQPGQSLTLIATANQGSEATYESGFVIDKFPISRPNLTFSTLTVSNMSPEDSSIYLCSATQVNTEAFFGQGTRLTVV.

V usage is TRBV7-9 and J usage is TRBJ2-5, with TRBD2 matching over 7 bases. The CDR3 is 14 amino acids. Trimming removed 10 bases from V and 6 bases from J; junction bases left unmatched: 14. Germline V gives CDR1 SEHNR, CDR2 FQNEAQ (reference sequence). Written as DNA, the CDR3 is TGTGCCACTATGCCCCTCGGGGGGACCAAGACCCAGTACTTC. This encodes CATMPLGGTKTQYF.

About this clone itself: An end of the junction differs from the germline gene, which may be a read error. The rearrangement joins TRBV7-2 to TRBJ2-7; D not resolved. The length of the CDR3 is 14 residues. Germline CDR1 and CDR2: SGHTA and FQGNSA. This CDR3 is CASSLGLGAYEQYF. DNA of the CDR3: TGTGCCAGCAGTTTAGGGTTAGGAGCCTACGAGCAGTACTTC.

As DNA, the CDR3 is TGTGCCAGCAACGACAGGTTCGGCACTGAAGCTTTCTTT. Protein product: CASNDRFGTEAFF. V gene TRBV25-1 combines with J gene TRBJ1-1; maybe TRBD1 (6 bases). Germline loops: CDR1 MGHDK, CDR2 SYGVNS. Trimming removed 7 bases from V and 4 bases from J, with 13 bases in between. The CDR3 is 13 amino acids.

The rearrangement links TRBV6-6 to TRBJ1-5; no clear D. The CDR3 consists of 13 residues. Trimming removed 6 bases from V and 6 bases from J, with 12 bases in between. From germline, CDR1 is MNHNY and CDR2 SVGAGI (reference sequence). CDR3 DNA: TGTGCCAGCAGCGGGCAGTTAGTTCAGCCCCAGCATTTT. It specifies CASSGQLVQPQHF.

The CDR3 is CASSPDPQETQYF. CDR3 in DNA: TGTGCCAGCAGCCCCGATCCACAAGAGACCCAGTACTTC. The chain couples TRBV7-2 to TRBJ2-5; D call uncertain. Germline CDR1 reads SGHTA; CDR2 reads FQGNSA. Trimming took off 5 bases at V and 2 bases at J, with 9 bases between the two ends. This CDR3 has 13 amino acids.

The chain employs TRBV29-1 and TRBJ2-2; D gene uncertain. The CDR3 is 17 amino acids. The V gene lost 7 bases and the J gene lost 3 bases, with 24 bases spanning the gap. Germline values: CDR1 SQVTM, CDR2 ANQGSEA. The CDR3 protein is CSEPFPAHSGDTGELFF. The CDR3 coding sequence is TGCAGCGAACCCTTCCCGGCCCACTCCGGCGACACCGGGGAGCTGTTTTTT.

The chain uses TRBV5-1 and TRBJ1-1, with D maybe TRBD1 (6 bases). Germline CDR1 is SGHRS and CDR2 is YFSETQ. Trimming shortened V by 6 bases and J by 4 bases, and 19 bases separated the two germline ends. This CDR3 has 15 residues. CDR3 nucleotides: TGCGCCAGCACCGGGGACGGCGAAGGGGGCACTGAAGCTTTCTTT. It encodes CASTGDGEGGTEAFF.

The chain links TRBV9 to TRBJ2-2; D not resolved. Between the trimmed V and J ends, which lost 0 bases and 4 bases, there was a span of 4 bases. This CDR3 is built from 13 residues. Germline V gives CDR1 SGDLS, CDR2 YYNGEE. The chain's CDR3 is CASSVEITGELFF. The CDR3 DNA sequence: TGTGCCAGCAGCGTAGAAATCACCGGGGAGCTGTTTTTT. Complete variable domain (other parts from reference TRBV9 and TRBJ2-2): DSGVTQTPKHLITATGQRVTLRCSPRSGDLSVYWYQQSLDQGLQFLIQYYNGEERAKGNILERFSAQQFPDLHSELNLSSLELGDSALYFCASSVEITGELFFGEGSRLTVL.

The chain carries TRBV2 and TRBJ2-3, with D perhaps TRBD1 or TRBD2 (6 bases each). V lost 4 bases and J lost 1, with 12 bases in between. CDR1 is SNHLY, CDR2 FYNNEI, per germline. This CDR3 is 15 amino acids long. The CDR3 spells CASSGGRGRTDTQYF. CDR3 nucleotides: TGTGCCAGCAGTGGAGGTCGGGGGCGCACAGATACGCAGTATTTT.

CDR3 loop: CASSGDRESGELFF. The CDR3 nucleotides read TGTGCCAGCAGCGGTGACAGGGAAAGCGGGGAGCTGTTTTTT. V gene TRBV4-2 combines with J gene TRBJ2-2; 7 positions agree with TRBD1. The CDR3 is 14 residues long. V dropped 5 bases and J dropped 7; count of bases not matched to a gene: 7. Germline-derived CDR1 and CDR2 are LGHNA and YNFKEQ.

This chain connects TRBV5-1 to TRBJ1-1; D gene ambiguous. This CDR3 spans 15 amino acids. Germline V gene lookup returns CDR1 SGHRS and CDR2 YFSETQ. V was clipped by 1 base and J by 3 bases, with 13 bases between them. CDR3 in amino acids: CASSLLDLEHTEAFF. CDR3 coding DNA: TGCGCCAGCAGCTTGCTTGACTTGGAACACACTGAAGCTTTCTTT.

The CDR3: CASSLGGREYTDTQYF. CDR3 DNA: TGTGCCAGCAGCTTAGGGGGCAGGGAGTACACAGATACGCAGTATTTT. The V gene is TRBV7-2, the J gene TRBJ2-3; possibly TRBD1 or TRBD2 for D (5 bases each). Looked up from germline, CDR1 is SGHTA and CDR2 is FQGNSA. V lost 1 base and J lost 2, with 13 bases in between. The CDR3 loop spans 16 amino acids.

V is TRBV9 and J is TRBJ1-3; D remains ambiguous. V gave up 0 bases and J gave up 6 bases, with 22 bases separating them. CDR1 is SGDLS, CDR2 YYNGEE, per germline. CDR3 length equals 18 residues. The CDR3 protein is CASSVGFGVGTQANTIYF. For the CDR3, the DNA is TGTGCCAGCAGCGTAGGTTTTGGTGTGGGCACCCAGGCAAACACCATATATTTT.